These 9 T cell receptor beta chains share one sample of origin, sequenced in a study of T cells after yellow fever vaccination. TCRdb recomputed calls from the 5' RACE reads with MiXCR, one row per CDR3 protein. The table has 300,000 to 350,000 distinct CDR3 sequences, approximately 8% seen once. This specimen consisted of PBMCs, obtained roughly 47 days after the first yellow fever vaccination. These receptors all stem from a man between 18 and 29 years old who received the YFV17D yellow fever vaccine.

This clonotype was seen at least ten times. The V gene is TRBV12-3 or TRBV12-4, the J gene TRBJ1-2; D is unresolved. The length of the CDR3 is 12 residues. V lost 6 bases to trimming and J lost 5 bases, with 10 bases between them. CDR3 region: CASSPGSYGYTF. In DNA form, the CDR3 reads TGTGCCAGCAGCCCGGGATCTTATGGCTACACCTTC.

The gene calls are TRBV28 and TRBJ2-5; D tentatively fits TRBD1 or TRBD2 (5 bases each). Germline CDR1 MDHEN, CDR2 SYDVKM. The germline V and J ends were trimmed by 7 bases and 2 bases, with 11 bases remaining between them. The CDR3 totals 13 residues. For the CDR3, the DNA is TGTGCCAGCATTAGTGGGGGTCAAGAGACCCAGTACTTC. Protein: CASISGGQETQYF.

This clonotype was seen ten or more times. The rearrangement uses TRBV6-2 or TRBV6-3 and TRBJ2-2, with 7 bases fitting TRBD1. From germline, CDR1 is MNHEY and CDR2 SVGEGT. The CDR3 consists of 16 residues. V shed 3 bases, J shed 1 base, and the junction held 5 bases outside the gene matches. This CDR3 reads CASSYTHRGNTGELFF. The CDR3 DNA is TGTGCCAGCAGTTATACCCACAGGGGGAACACCGGGGAGCTGTTTTTT.

The chain joins TRBV6-2 or TRBV6-3 to TRBJ2-1, with a tentative D call TRBD2 (6 bases). The ends were cut back, 5 bases at V and 5 bases at J, with 16 bases in the middle. The CDR3 extends over 15 amino acids. Germline-derived CDR1 and CDR2 are MNHEY and SVGEGT. The CDR3 here is CASSTGDSNDNEQFF. Written as DNA, the CDR3 is TGTGCCAGCAGTACTGGGGACTCTAACGACAATGAGCAGTTCTTC.

A note on this clonotype: An end of the junction does not agree with germline; a read error may underlie this. V and J are TRBV14 and TRBJ2-3; D perhaps matches TRBD2 (7 bases). Germline V gives CDR1 SGHDN, CDR2 FVKESK. This CDR3 has 16 residues. CDR3 DNA: TGTGCCAGCAGCCAAATTGAGGGGGGGCCAGGAGATGCGCAGTATTTT. Translation gives CASSQIEGGPGDAQYF.

The rearrangement uses TRBV10-3 and TRBJ1-2; 9 bases line up with TRBD1. Looked up from germline, CDR1 is ENHRY and CDR2 is SYGVKD. Trimming removed 0 bases from V and 4 bases from J; junction bases left unmatched: 6. The CDR3 spans 16 residues. The CDR3 sequence: CAISESTGGGSYGYTF. In nucleotides, the CDR3 is TGTGCCATCAGTGAGTCAACAGGGGGCGGTAGCTATGGCTACACCTTC.

This clonotype was detected only a few times. This chain connects TRBV5-1 to TRBJ2-3, with a tentative D call TRBD2 (6 bases). The V end was cut by 4 bases, the J end by 0 bases, with 24 bases between. There are 19 residues in the CDR3. Germline CDR1 is SGHRS and CDR2 is YFSETQ. The CDR3 loop reads CASSPEGAPQGSSTDTQYF. The DNA of the CDR3 is TGCGCCAGCAGCCCGGAGGGAGCACCCCAAGGGTCTAGCACAGATACGCAGTATTTT.

This clonotype turned up a few times. The rearrangement joins TRBV11-3 to TRBJ2-2; D gene uncertain. V lost 5 bases and J lost 8, with 9 bases in between. The CDR3 has 12 residues. From germline, CDR1 is SGHNT and CDR2 YENEEA. In DNA, the CDR3 is TGTGCCAGCAGCCATTTCCTGGGGGAGCTGTTTTTT. Amino acid sequence: CASSHFLGELFF.

This clonotype was observed a few times. This chain uses TRBV27 with TRBJ1-4; no clear D gene. The germline V gene encodes CDR1 MNHEY and CDR2 SMNVEV (reference sequence). V lost 5 bases to trimming and J lost 8 bases, with 18 bases between them. CDR3 length: 15 residues. The CDR3 DNA is TGTGCCAGCAGTCCCGAGGCGGGCACCCGGGAAAAACTGTTTTTT. Its translation: CASSPEAGTREKLFF.